This T cell receptor (beta chain) derives from a study of metastatic and nonmetastatic thyroid tumors. Study-wide background: Across blood and tumor or nodule tissue, repertoires from malignant and benign thyroid patients were compared with one another. Study-wide results and limits: According to reports, the diversity of TCR beta was significantly higher in malignant thyroid tumors than in benign nodules, and this held in both blood and tumor samples.

Prior to thyroid surgery, none of the patients had received any treatment. There are many counts of this clone. Its antigen is not known. Using MiXCR, TCRdb re-called clones from the PCR reads. Counted here are more than 50,000 clones, 20% occurring once; the ten biggest clones make up 4% to 5%. The germline V gene has CDR1 MDHEN and CDR2 SYDVKM. The ends lost 3 bases at V and 5 bases at J; junction bases unmatched: 8. CDR3 size: 16 residues. The receptor comes from a female donor with papillary thyroid cancer or a benign thyroid nodule (not recorded which). Some clones in this sample may be carry-over from other donors' samples. The J gene is TRBJ2-3, the V gene TRBV28, with 10 bases lining up with TRBD2. Sequenced material: blood. The CDR3 nucleotides read TGTGCCAGCAGTTTCGCAGCGGGAGGGCCTGGAGATACGCAGTATTTT. The encoded protein is CASSFAAGGPGDTQYF. The full variable domain, its missing parts supplied by reference TRBV28 and TRBJ2-3, is DVKVTQSSRYLVKRTGEKVFLECVQDMDHENMFWYRQDPGLGLRLIYFSYDVKMKEKGDIPEGYSVSREKKERFSLILESASTNQTSMYLCASSFAAGGPGDTQYFGPGTRLTVL.